Given below is one T cell receptor beta chain in context. Its antigen is currently not known. No quality values exist for individual bases; no much larger clone is one base distant. The data are from a study of cytomegalovirus exposure and HLA in healthy donors (dated by TCRdb to 2016 to 2017). Looking at the study overall: According to an earlier analysis of 550 to 750 of the donors, some 170 million T cells yielded 100 million or so unique TCR beta sequences and more than 250 Gb of sequence data. Roughly 300 gigabases of sequencing data and around 90 million unique TCR sequences made up an early release that covered under 750 HLA-typed donors. Among the roughly 400 genotyped donors, more than 70% belonged to the genetic ancestry cluster associated with self-reported Caucasian donors. The aim of the study was to test whether cataloging public T cell receptors could identify signatures of past pathogen exposure. The study used immunosequencing to profile the T cell repertoires of 666 subjects and linked those repertoires to cytomegalovirus serostatus. Besides the first cohort of approximately 670 subjects, a separate validation cohort made up of over a hundred different subjects was used. To predict cytomegalovirus infection status, the study brought together high-throughput TCR immunosequencing, statistical association of individual TCRs with disease status, and machine learning. In a later analysis, previously published TCR beta repertoires from 666 donors were re-analyzed and high-resolution HLA genotyping was added so that TCR occurrence patterns could be studied. In the later analysis, no new phenotypic data were used to find candidate immune exposures; instead, reliance was placed on TCR beta sequences and their occurrence across donors. An earlier analysis of around 580 of the donors used high-throughput TCR beta sequencing to judge whether each TCR beta V gene segment behaved as functional or pseudogenic. Donor age, sex, ethnicity and CMV serostatus were compiled alongside the repertoire data. Genome-wide SNP genotypes for about three fifths of the roughly 670 donors were used in a later genetic analysis, which treated that subset as a discovery cohort. All discovery cohort repertoires had been generated on a single sequencing platform. HLA typing included class I and class II loci at four-digit resolution. Typing coverage differed by locus: A, B, C, DRB1 and DQB1 were typed in roughly 620-640 donors, DQA1 in about 500, DPA1 in 606, and DPB1 in 472. Five DR-DQ haplotypes were treated as single units for association and clustering because of strong linkage in the cohort. Among 398 genotyped donors of the cohort, an average of 235,054 unique TCR beta nucleotide sequences were sequenced per donor, around a sixth of them non-productive. On the study overall, not on this receptor specifically: In vitro tests confirmed that a few of the cytomegalovirus-associated TCR beta chains recognize cytomegalovirus antigens. A further reported finding was that TCR beta sequences accurately predicted the HLA-A and HLA-B alleles for most subjects in the first cohort. The presence/absence analyses assumed that sequencing depth was roughly uniform across donors, and that assumption may not be true. In a later analysis, TCR association rates were found to vary across HLA loci, with the most associated TCRs seen for DRB1 alleles and the fewest for HLA-C alleles. A total of 150 to 200 TCR beta chains were listed by the study as associated with cytomegalovirus. An earlier analysis of around 540 of the donors showed that most TCR beta V segments appeared in productive rearrangements either about 87% or about 30% of the time, which broadly matched IMGT annotations. The 87-base-pair reads could not distinguish some IMGT-functional V segments, including TRBV6-2 and TRBV6-3, so those segments were excluded. In a later genetic analysis, a missense DCLRE1C variant was associated with V-gene and J-gene trimming of TCR beta chains, and the association was replicated in an independent cohort. In a later genetic analysis, fewer N-insertions in productive TCRs were reported among donors in an Asian-associated ancestry cluster than the approximately 670-donor mean. At a false discovery rate of 0.05, a later analysis linked 16,951 TCR beta sequences to specific HLA alleles. Because some donors lacked HLA typing at each locus, the association tests relied only on the typed subset. The only immune exposure information available for the cohort was CMV serostatus. In a later analysis, most CMV-associated TCR beta chains were found to appear HLA-restricted, with HLA associations seemingly driven largely by CMV exposure. The sequencing pipeline was judged likely to have produced a cluster of highly shared sequence variants as a technical artifact. In a later analysis, several top co-occurrence clusters were reported to appear linked to parvovirus B19, influenza, CMV and Epstein-Barr virus. Assigning TCR associations to individual alleles was difficult when HLA alleles, especially DR and DQ, strongly co-occurred. A later analysis found that HLA-associated TCR beta chains were more clonally expanded and had lower generation probabilities than equally common non-associated chains. The authors suggested that the approach could potentially be extended to other disease states and immunological phenotypes. In both the original and validation cohorts, the classifier was reported to diagnose cytomegalovirus status with high specificity and sensitivity. Correlated functional status among segregating V segments might reflect linkage disequilibrium, but an unknown experimental factor could not be ruled out. Most TCR sequences were observed very rarely across donors, whereas some public TCRs were present in many individuals. Only TCR beta chains were sequenced in this cohort, and the absence of alpha or paired-chain data limited detectable features. Because counts were too low, under 20 rarely observed V segments, including chromosome 9 orphons, were left out of the earlier analysis of 500 to 750 of the donors.

The CDR3 goes from the cysteine to the phenylalanine over 15 residues. The retained sequence is limited to the CDR3, 45 bases, with the frame set at the first base. For CDR1 and CDR2, the germline V gene (reference sequence) lists MNHEY and SMNVEV. V is reduced by 4 bases and J by 6 bases, leaving a spacing of 18 bases between them. Libraries were made using the immunoSEQ multiplex PCR assay. For the multiplex PCR, a mixture combining 60 forward primers for TCR Vbeta segments and 13 reverse primers for TCR Jbeta segments was used. A multiplex PCR assay on genomic DNA amplified the CDR3 region of rearranged TCR beta genes. The amplified TCR beta libraries were sequenced on the Illumina HiSeq System as 87-base-pair reads. Turning to the authors' computational methods: Across the 670 or so repertoires, a later analysis counted some 81 million unique TCR beta chains, some 11 million of which were shared by at least two donors. A nearest-neighbor algorithm error-corrected the raw reads and collapsed the reads into unique sequences, merging closely related sequences to remove PCR and sequencing errors. CDR3 sequences were aligned to IMGT reference sequences to assign V, D and J gene segments. Each retained sequence needed at least a six-nucleotide match to both a V gene segment and a J gene segment. A rearrangement was called productive if the CDR3 had no stop codons and remained in frame with V and J, and every other rearrangement was called non-productive. Following IMGT convention, CDR3 was defined as the stretch from the second conserved V-encoded cysteine up to the conserved J-encoded phenylalanine. The earlier analysis of more than 450 of the donors excluded sequences that lacked an unambiguous match to a single V gene segment. In an earlier analysis of 587 of the donors, V segments were called functional above 56.7% productive rearrangements and were called segregating when the between-donor standard deviation exceeded 5%. A statistical classification framework was built for diagnosing cytomegalovirus status from the catalog of TCR beta chain sequences. In a later analysis, V and J genes were assigned by comparing TCR nucleotide sequences against IMGT/GENE-DB human TR gene sequences. The TCRdist pipeline was used in a later analysis to assign CDR3 sequences and most-parsimonious VDJ recombination scenarios. In a later analysis, each TCR beta chain was defined by its CDR3 amino acid sequence together with its V-gene family, and reads lacking a unique V-gene family were excluded. To address suspected cross-contamination and a sequencing artifact, a later analysis removed some 620 highly shared, low-generation-probability nucleotide sequences. In a later analysis, a clonal expansion index for each public chain was calculated from normalized within-repertoire ranks of inferred template counts. In a later analysis, generation probabilities were computed using a VDJ recombination model fitted to out-of-frame rearrangements, and the results were checked against IGoR. In a later analysis, hypergeometric tests were used to score TCR-TCR, TCR-HLA and TCR-CMV co-occurrence, with a repertoire-size bias correction applied to TCR pairs. To estimate false discovery rates, a later analysis permuted the HLA or CMV assignments 20 times. In a later analysis, co-occurring TCRs were grouped using DBSCAN, with TCRdist sequence similarity added in when clustering inside HLA-allele-positive subsets. Repertoires with fewer than 30,000 or more than 120,000 public chains, plus five repertoires with anomalous nucleotide sharing, were excluded from co-occurrence clustering. Here the immuneACCESS table is served through TCRdb, limited to in-frame sequences with V and J called. Missing clones are a known gap in these copies; in checked studies unresolved V genes cover under half, and the rest lacks a known reason. Clone size and V and J calls were adopted from that table, with D and trimming inferred from the DNA. This sample has about 140,000 clones in its table, and approximately 79% of those were observed once. In total, the top ten clones hold roughly 0.87% of the sample.

The cohort consisted of fewer than 700 healthy bone marrow donors. At the time of sampling, all cohort members were nominally healthy, though unrecorded immune exposures were likely present. The donor tested CMV seronegative, placing the donor among the roughly 340 seronegative members of the cohort. A peripheral blood sample was provided by each donor, and peripheral blood mononuclear cells were used for TCR beta sequencing. The Qiagen DNeasy Blood Extraction Kit was used to extract genomic DNA from the blood cell samples. This clonotype originated in a young man in good health and CMV-seronegative. The rearrangement joined TRBV27 to TRBJ1-2; 6 matching bases give a weak D call of TRBD1. The sequenced sample consisted of PBMCs. The sequenced DNA: TGTGCCAGCAGTTCCCGGGACACCCCTGGGCATGGCTACACCTTC. This yields the protein CASSSRDTPGHGYTF.